These 30 T cell receptor beta chains originate from one sample sequenced in a study of blood T cell dynamics during melanoma immunotherapy. Sequencing was performed with immunoSEQ multiplex PCR; in TCRdb, only in-frame clones are kept and a portion is missing. The sample contains more than 10,000 clones, approximately 89% of which appear only once. Indicated time point: week 3, after first cycle of checkpoint inhibitor. The sequencing used effector memory CD8+ T cells from blood, collected from a patient treated with checkpoint blockade. Receptors originate from a human donor with melanoma.

The chain joins TRBV6-4 to TRBJ2-5; D perhaps matches TRBD2 (5 bases). This CDR3 is built from 13 residues. Germline values: CDR1 MRHNA, CDR2 SNTAGT. With 7 bases removed from V and 2 bases from J, the gap between germline ends came to 11 bases. The CDR3 here is CASKEAEQETQYF. The CDR3 DNA is TGTGCCAGCAAGGAAGCGGAACAAGAGACCCAGTACTTC.

V is TRBV4-1 and J is TRBJ1-2; 9 nucleotides line up with TRBD1. The CDR3 sequence is 14 residues long. CDR1 MGHRA and CDR2 YSYEKL come from the germline V gene. V lost 6 bases and J lost 4; bases outside the gene matches: 6. DNA of the CDR3: TGCGCCAGCAGGGGGGACAGGGACATCTATGGCTACACCTTC. This sequence encodes CASRGDRDIYGYTF.

The J gene is TRBJ2-7, the V gene TRBV10-2, with unresolved D. Germline-derived CDR1 and CDR2 are WSHSY and SAAADI. This CDR3 region has 15 residues. The ends were cut back, 8 bases at V and 3 bases at J, with 20 bases in the middle. As DNA, the CDR3 is TGCGCCAGCTCCCCCGGGCCCCCTAAAAACTACGAGCAGTACTTC. Translating gives CASSPGPPKNYEQYF.

This sequence joins TRBV11-2 and TRBJ2-7, with 9 bases matching TRBD2. The V gene's germline CDR1 is SGHAT and CDR2 FQNNGV. The CDR3 is 16 residues long. Trimming at V came to 1 base and at J to 5 bases, leaving 9 bases not matched to a gene. In nucleotides, the CDR3 is TGTGCCAGCAGCTTAGCGGCGGGAGGGCCTAGCCACGAGCAGTACTTC. Amino acid sequence: CASSLAAGGPSHEQYF.

V usage is TRBV6-6 and J usage is TRBJ1-2; 8 bases are a match to TRBD1. The V segment lost 2 bases and the J segment 6 bases; nucleotides outside the gene matches: 2. Germline V CDR1 and CDR2: MNHNY, SVGAGI (reference sequence). The CDR3 loop spans 13 amino acids. This CDR3 is CASSYGQGHGYTF. The CDR3 coding sequence is TGTGCCAGCAGTTACGGACAGGGACATGGCTACACCTTC.

The genes are TRBV10-2 and TRBJ1-1; D gene unclear. Trimming removed 1 base at V and 1 base at J, with 10 bases between. The CDR3 totals 15 residues. Germline V CDR1 and CDR2: WSHSY, SAAADI. The CDR3: CASSEFGLGNTEAFF. In DNA form, the CDR3 reads TGCGCCAGCAGTGAGTTCGGACTCGGGAACACTGAAGCTTTCTTT.

The chain couples TRBV27 to TRBJ2-1; D unresolved. The CDR3 covers 14 residues. Per the germline V gene, CDR1 is MNHEY and CDR2 is SMNVEV (reference sequence). V dropped 3 bases and J dropped 0 bases, with 6 bases sitting between them. CDR3: CASSFRSSYNEQFF. In DNA form, the CDR3 reads TGTGCCAGCAGTTTTAGGAGCTCCTACAATGAGCAGTTCTTC.

The chain couples TRBV11-2 to TRBJ2-2; 9 nucleotides agree with TRBD1. CDR1 and CDR2 (germline): SGHAT, FQNNGV. V lost 3 bases to trimming and J lost 10 bases; unmatched junction nucleotides: 9. There are 15 residues in the CDR3. The CDR3 DNA reads as TGTGCCAGCAGCTTCCGGGACAGGGAAACAACGGAGCTGTTTTTT. Translating gives CASSFRDRETTELFF. The full variable domain, with the rest looked up from reference TRBV11-2 and TRBJ2-2, is EAGVAQSPRYKIIEKRQSVAFWCNPISGHATLYWYQQILGQGPKLLIQFQNNGVVDDSQLPKDRFSAERLKGVDSTLKIQPAKLEDSAVYLCASSFRDRETTELFFGEGSRLTVL.

The chain employs TRBV4-3 and TRBJ1-2; tentative D call: TRBD1 (5 bases). V lost 1 base, J lost 3 bases, and 12 bases lay in between. The length of the CDR3 is 15 residues. In germline, CDR1 is LGHNA, CDR2 YSLEER. CDR3 bases: TGCGCCAGCAGCCAAGCGCAGGGAGGATACTATGGCTACACCTTC. Its protein product is CASSQAQGGYYGYTF.

The chain couples TRBV27 to TRBJ1-3, with 9 bases identical to TRBD1. The CDR3 runs to 17 residues. The germline CDR1 and CDR2 sequences are MNHEY and SMNVEV (reference sequence). The junction had 10 bases not matched to a gene; V was cut back by 0 bases and J by 7 bases. For the CDR3, the DNA is TGTGCCAGCAGTTTATCGTGGGACAGGGTAGGAGGTAACACCATATATTTT. It specifies CASSLSWDRVGGNTIYF.

The chain couples TRBV5-1 to TRBJ2-5; the D gene is possibly TRBD2 (7 bases). Deletions cut 4 bases from V and 1 base from J, with 11 bases between. The CDR3 extends over 14 amino acids. CDR1 is SGHRS, CDR2 YFSETQ, per germline. CDR3 protein: CASSQRDTQETQYF. CDR3 in DNA: TGCGCCAGCAGCCAGCGGGACACCCAAGAGACCCAGTACTTC.

This chain connects TRBV4-3 to TRBJ2-7; the D gene is possibly TRBD2 (6 bases). The CDR3 consists of 15 residues. The germline gives CDR1 LGHNA, CDR2 YSLEER. V was shortened by 1 base and J by 3 bases, with 13 bases between the two germline ends. The CDR3 reads CASSQGFGGLYEQYF. The CDR3 DNA reads as TGCGCCAGCAGCCAAGGTTTCGGGGGACTCTACGAGCAGTACTTC.

The chain carries TRBV19 and TRBJ1-4; unclear D gene. V lost 5 bases to trimming and J lost 0 bases, with 22 bases between them. Looked up from germline, CDR1 is LNHDA and CDR2 is SQIVND (reference sequence). The CDR3 extends over 19 amino acids. The CDR3 loop is CASSPWYSTEISTNEKLFF. The CDR3 nucleotides read TGTGCCAGTAGTCCCTGGTATTCAACAGAGATTTCAACTAATGAAAAACTGTTTTTT.

The rearrangement uses TRBV4-2 and TRBJ2-7; 11 bases align to TRBD2. With 3 bases clipped from V and 4 bases from J, the junction kept 8 bases outside the gene matches. Germline V gene sequence: CDR1 LGHNA, CDR2 YNFKEQ. The CDR3 length is 16 residues. The DNA of the CDR3 is TGTGCCAGCAGCCAGGAGTCGGCTAGCGGGAGGTACGAGCAGTACTTC. Translated: CASSQESASGRYEQYF.

This chain joins TRBV2 and TRBJ1-4; D may be TRBD1 (5 bases). This CDR3 has 13 residues. V lost 2 bases, J lost 7 bases, and 8 bases lay in between. Germline V gene lookup returns CDR1 SNHLY and CDR2 FYNNEI. This CDR3 reads CASSERGGEKLFF. CDR3 sequence (DNA): TGTGCCAGCAGTGAACGGGGGGGTGAAAAACTGTTTTTT.

The chain combines TRBV27 with TRBJ2-6; D unclear. The germline CDR1 and CDR2 sequences are MNHEY and SMNVEV (reference sequence). The CDR3 contains 13 residues. The germline V and J ends were trimmed by 0 bases and 3 bases, with 0 bases remaining between them. The CDR3 sequence: CASSLSGANVLTF. CDR3 nucleotides: TGTGCCAGCAGTTTATCTGGGGCCAACGTCCTGACTTTC.

CDR3 in DNA: TGTGCCAGCAGCGTAGGGTCCCGGGAAAAACTGTTTTTT. It yields the protein CASSVGSREKLFF. V and J are TRBV9 and TRBJ1-4; D is undetermined. The CDR3 length is 13 residues. Trimming stripped 0 bases from V and 8 bases from J, with 8 bases between. Germline V gene sequence: CDR1 SGDLS, CDR2 YYNGEE.

The rearrangement uses TRBV27 and TRBJ2-7; no clear D gene. CDR1 is MNHEY, CDR2 SMNVEV, per germline (reference sequence). V gave up 3 bases and J gave up 0 bases, with 9 bases separating them. The CDR3 loop spans 14 amino acids. CDR3: CASSFFSSSYEQYF. CDR3 bases: TGTGCCAGCAGTTTTTTCTCAAGCTCCTACGAGCAGTACTTC.

This sequence joins TRBV9 and TRBJ2-1; 9 bases map to TRBD1. V lost 0 bases to trimming and J lost 8 bases; unmatched junction nucleotides: 3. CDR1 is SGDLS, CDR2 YYNGEE, per germline. The CDR3 covers 14 residues. This chain's CDR3 is CASSVDTGGHEQFF. In DNA form, the CDR3 reads TGTGCCAGCAGCGTAGATACAGGGGGCCATGAGCAGTTCTTC.

This chain links TRBV4-1 with TRBJ2-2, with no clear D. This CDR3 has 12 amino acids. With 2 bases removed from V and 2 bases from J, the gap between germline ends came to 0 bases. Germline lookup yields CDR1 MGHRA and CDR2 YSYEKL. The CDR3 here is CASSQNTGELFF. DNA for the CDR3: TGCGCCAGCAGCCAAAACACCGGGGAGCTGTTTTTT.

In nucleotides, the CDR3 is TGCGCCAGCAGCCAAGCTTCAGGGACCTACGAGCAGTACTTC. It specifies CASSQASGTYEQYF. The chain joins TRBV4-3 to TRBJ2-7; D might be TRBD1 (5 bases). This CDR3 has 14 amino acids. The germline gives CDR1 LGHNA, CDR2 YSLEER. Trimming took off 1 base at V and 2 bases at J, with 9 bases between the two ends.

The count of this clone is one. The chain joins TRBV10-2 to TRBJ2-1; 7 positions agree with TRBD1. With 5 bases clipped from V and 3 bases from J, the junction kept 4 bases outside the gene matches. This CDR3 is built from 14 residues. Looked up from germline, CDR1 is WSHSY and CDR2 is SAAADI. CDR3 DNA sequence: TGCGCCAGCAGTACCGGGACAGTCTACAATGAGCAGTTCTTC. Its protein product is CASSTGTVYNEQFF.

The chain is built from TRBV27 and TRBJ1-5, with a possible D match to TRBD1 (5 bases). This CDR3 region has 14 residues. CDR1 and CDR2 (germline): MNHEY, SMNVEV (reference sequence). The V end lost 6 bases, the J end lost 9 bases, and 18 bases lay between the germline ends. The DNA of the CDR3 is TGTGCCAGCAGCCCTCTGGGGCAAGAAGGGCCCCAGCATTTT. Protein: CASSPLGQEGPQHF.

The rearrangement uses TRBV28 and TRBJ1-1, with unresolved D. CDR1 and CDR2 from the germline V gene are MDHEN and SYDVKM. Trimming removed 5 bases at V and 1 base at J, with 8 bases between. The CDR3 is made up of 13 amino acids. Here the CDR3 reads CASSDQQNTEAFF. The CDR3 DNA is TGTGCCAGCAGTGACCAACAGAACACTGAAGCTTTCTTT.

The chain recombines TRBV19 with TRBJ1-1, with D unclear. V gave up 5 bases and J gave up 1 base, with 8 bases separating them. CDR1 LNHDA and CDR2 SQIVND come from the germline V gene (reference sequence). The CDR3 consists of 13 residues. The CDR3 loop is CASSPGPNTEAFF. Here the CDR3 DNA reads TGTGCCAGTAGTCCCGGACCGAACACTGAAGCTTTCTTT.

V is TRBV4-1 and J is TRBJ2-7; 9 bases line up with TRBD1. The germline V gene encodes CDR1 MGHRA and CDR2 YSYEKL. The CDR3 has 16 amino acids. J lost 2 bases, V lost 0 bases, and 5 bases had no gene match. CDR3 nucleotide sequence: TGCGCCAGCAGCCAAGATCCCCGACAGGGGGCCTACGAGCAGTACTTC. Translation gives CASSQDPRQGAYEQYF.

The genes are TRBV4-3 and TRBJ2-5; D not certain. TRBJ2-7 matches the DNA end more closely, so the J call is doubtful. Germline V gene sequence: CDR1 LGHNA, CDR2 YSLEER. The CDR3 runs to 17 residues. The CDR3, as DNA: TGCGCCAGCAGCCAAGATGCCCGAGGCAGGAGTTACTACGAGCAGTACTTC. As protein: CASSQDARGRSYYEQYF.

The chain joins TRBV5-4 to TRBJ1-6; 7 positions match TRBD1. This CDR3 is 17 amino acids long. Looked up from germline, CDR1 is SGHNT and CDR2 is YYREEE (reference sequence). V dropped 2 bases and J dropped 10; count of bases not matched to a gene: 15. Here the CDR3 DNA reads TGTGCCAGCAGCTTTATGTCTTCTGACAGGGAGGAATCACCCCTCCACTTT. It translates to CASSFMSSDREESPLHF. Supplemented by reference TRBV5-4 and TRBJ1-6, the full variable domain reads ETGVTQSPTHLIKTRGQQVTLRCSSQSGHNTVSWYQQALGQGPQFIFQYYREEENGRGNFPPRFSGLQFPNYSSELNVNALELDDSALYLCASSFMSSDREESPLHFGNGTRLTVT.

This clone was seen more than once but under ten times. The chain has TRBV19 and TRBJ1-5; 7 bases align to TRBD1. V was pared by 3 bases and J by 6 bases, with 8 bases of the junction left unmatched. Germline assignment: CDR1 LNHDA and CDR2 SQIVND (reference sequence). CDR3 length: 15 amino acids. CDR3 in amino acids: CASSIAGGSFQPQHF. In nucleotides, the CDR3 is TGTGCCAGTAGTATCGCAGGGGGATCGTTTCAGCCCCAGCATTTT.

The J gene is TRBJ2-7, the V gene TRBV19; 10 bases map to TRBD1. After removal of 5 bases from V and 4 bases from J, the junction contained 2 bases not matched to a gene. The CDR3 is 13 residues long. CDR1 is LNHDA, CDR2 SQIVND, per germline (reference sequence). As DNA, the CDR3 is TGTGCCAGTAGTGGGGACAGGGGATACGAGCAGTACTTC. Amino acids: CASSGDRGYEQYF.